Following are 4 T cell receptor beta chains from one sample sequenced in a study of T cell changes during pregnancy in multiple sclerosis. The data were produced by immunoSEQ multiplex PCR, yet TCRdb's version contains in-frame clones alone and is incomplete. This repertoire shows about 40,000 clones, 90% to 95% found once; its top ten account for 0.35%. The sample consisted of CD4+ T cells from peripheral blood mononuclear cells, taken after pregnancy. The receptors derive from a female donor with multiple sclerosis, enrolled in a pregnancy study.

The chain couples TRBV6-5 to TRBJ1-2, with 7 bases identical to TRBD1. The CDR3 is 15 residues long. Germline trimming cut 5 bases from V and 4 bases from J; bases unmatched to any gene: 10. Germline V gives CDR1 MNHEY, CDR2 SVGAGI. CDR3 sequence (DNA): TGTGCCAGCAGTCGAGTCCACAGGGGTGGCTATGGCTACACCTTC. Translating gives CASSRVHRGGYGYTF.

CDR3 region: CAWSKWRVSTDTQYF. Written as DNA, the CDR3 is TGTGCCTGGAGTAAATGGCGGGTTAGCACAGATACGCAGTATTTT. The chain employs TRBV30 and TRBJ2-3; tentatively, D is TRBD2 (5 bases). The CDR3 sequence is 15 residues long. The germline V gene has CDR1 GTSNPN and CDR2 SVGIG (reference sequence). The germline V and J ends were trimmed by 2 bases and 0 bases, with 12 bases remaining between them.

CDR3 sequence: CASSVGDRGSEAFF. In DNA, the CDR3 is TGTGCCAGCAGCGTAGGGGACAGAGGCTCTGAAGCTTTCTTT. The chain joins TRBV9 to TRBJ1-1; 7 positions agree with TRBD1. The CDR3 has 14 amino acids. The germline V gene encodes CDR1 SGDLS and CDR2 YYNGEE. V was pared by 0 bases and J by 6 bases, with 5 bases of the junction left unmatched.

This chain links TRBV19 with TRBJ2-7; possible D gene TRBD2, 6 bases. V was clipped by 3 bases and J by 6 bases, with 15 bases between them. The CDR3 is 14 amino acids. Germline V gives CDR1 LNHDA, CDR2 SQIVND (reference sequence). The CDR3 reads CASSMVLAASEQYF. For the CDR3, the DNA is TGTGCCAGTAGTATGGTACTAGCCGCCTCCGAGCAGTACTTC. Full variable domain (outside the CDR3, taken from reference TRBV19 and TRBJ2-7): DGGITQSPKYLFRKEGQNVTLSCEQNLNHDAMYWYRQDPGQGLRLIYYSQIVNDFQKGDIAEGYSVSREKKESFPLTVTSAQKNPTAFYLCASSMVLAASEQYFGPGTRLTVT.